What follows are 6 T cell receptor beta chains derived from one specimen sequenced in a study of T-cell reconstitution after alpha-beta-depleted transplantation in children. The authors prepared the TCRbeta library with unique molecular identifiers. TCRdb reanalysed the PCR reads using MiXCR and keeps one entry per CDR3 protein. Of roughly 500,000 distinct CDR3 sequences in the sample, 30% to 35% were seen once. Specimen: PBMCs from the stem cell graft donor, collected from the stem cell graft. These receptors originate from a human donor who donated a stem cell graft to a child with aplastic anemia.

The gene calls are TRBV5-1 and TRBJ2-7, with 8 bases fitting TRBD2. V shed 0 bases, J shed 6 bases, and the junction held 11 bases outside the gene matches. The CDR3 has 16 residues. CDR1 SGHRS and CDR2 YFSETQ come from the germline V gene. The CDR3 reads CASSLGVSAGGREQYF. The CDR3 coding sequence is TGCGCCAGCAGCTTGGGGGTCTCGGCGGGAGGACGCGAGCAGTACTTC. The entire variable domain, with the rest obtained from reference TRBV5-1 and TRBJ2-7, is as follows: KAGVTQTPRYLIKTRGQQVTLSCSPISGHRSVSWYQQTPGQGLQFLFEYFSETQRNKGNFPGRFSGRQFSNSRSEMNVSTLELGDSALYLCASSLGVSAGGREQYFGPGTRLTVT.

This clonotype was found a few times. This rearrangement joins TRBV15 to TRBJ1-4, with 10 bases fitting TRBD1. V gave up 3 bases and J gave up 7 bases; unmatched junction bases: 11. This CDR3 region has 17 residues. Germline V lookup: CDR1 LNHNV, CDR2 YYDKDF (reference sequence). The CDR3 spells CATSSRLGRDRGEKLFF. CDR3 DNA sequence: TGTGCCACCAGCAGTCGACTCGGCCGGGACAGGGGTGAAAAACTGTTTTTT.

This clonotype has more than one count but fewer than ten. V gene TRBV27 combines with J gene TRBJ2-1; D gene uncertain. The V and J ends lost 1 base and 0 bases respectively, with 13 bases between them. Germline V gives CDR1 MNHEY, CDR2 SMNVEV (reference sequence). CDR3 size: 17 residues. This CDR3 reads CASSLWARLSSYNEQFF. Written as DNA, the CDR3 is TGTGCCAGCAGTTTATGGGCCAGGCTGAGCTCCTACAATGAGCAGTTCTTC.

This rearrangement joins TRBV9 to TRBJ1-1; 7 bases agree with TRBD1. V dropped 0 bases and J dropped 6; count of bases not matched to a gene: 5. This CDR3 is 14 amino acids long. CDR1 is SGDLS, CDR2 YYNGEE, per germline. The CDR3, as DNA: TGTGCCAGCAGCGTAGTAGGGACAGACCCTGAAGCTTTCTTT. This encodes CASSVVGTDPEAFF.

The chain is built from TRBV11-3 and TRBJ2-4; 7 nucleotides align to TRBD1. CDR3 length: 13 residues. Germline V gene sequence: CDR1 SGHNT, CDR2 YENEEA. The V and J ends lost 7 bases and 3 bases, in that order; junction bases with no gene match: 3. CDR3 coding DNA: TGTGCCAGCACCGGACAGGTCAAAAACATTCAGTACTTC. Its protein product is CASTGQVKNIQYF. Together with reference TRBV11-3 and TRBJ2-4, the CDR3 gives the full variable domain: EAGVVQSPRYKIIEKKQPVAFWCNPISGHNTLYWYLQNLGQGPELLIRYENEEAVDDSQLPKDRFSAERLKGVDSTLKIQPAELGDSAVYLCASTGQVKNIQYFGAGTRLSVL.

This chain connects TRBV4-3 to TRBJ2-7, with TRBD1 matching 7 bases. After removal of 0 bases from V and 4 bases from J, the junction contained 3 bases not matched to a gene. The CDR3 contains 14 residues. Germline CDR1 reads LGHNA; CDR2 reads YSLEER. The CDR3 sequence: CASSQDGDSYEQYF. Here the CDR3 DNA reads TGCGCCAGCAGCCAAGATGGGGACAGTTACGAGCAGTACTTC.